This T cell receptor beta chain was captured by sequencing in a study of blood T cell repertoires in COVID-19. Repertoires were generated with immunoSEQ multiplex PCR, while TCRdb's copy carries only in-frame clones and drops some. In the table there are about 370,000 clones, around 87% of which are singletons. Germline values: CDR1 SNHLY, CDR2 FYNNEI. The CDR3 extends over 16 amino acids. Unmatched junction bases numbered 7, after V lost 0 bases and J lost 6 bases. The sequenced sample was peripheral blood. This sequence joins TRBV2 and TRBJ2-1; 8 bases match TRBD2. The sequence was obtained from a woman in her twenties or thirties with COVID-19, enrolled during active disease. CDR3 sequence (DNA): TGTGCCAGCAGTGAAGCCGACGGGACTAGAGGCAATGAGCAGTTCTTC. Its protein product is CASSEADGTRGNEQFF.